This T cell receptor beta chain was captured by sequencing in a study of shared clonotypes between healthy human individuals. Study at large: A donor's plate count was three for CD4 naive and three for CD4 memory; CD8 naive had two and CD8 memory one. Study results and limitations: A handful of donors had about 5.1% of their naive CD4 clonotypes in common.

The assay was immunoSEQ multiplex PCR, and TCRdb's table has in-frame clones only and misses some. The table includes around 2,000,000 clones, 90% to 95% detected once. Note on this clone: The antigen is not known.

This TCR was sampled from a man aged 18 to 30 in good health. The sequenced sample consisted of naive CD4+ T cells sorted from blood. The subset: CD45RA+ positively selected.

CDR3 sequence: CSVERSSRGGYTF. The CDR3 region has the DNA TGCAGCGTTGAAAGATCTTCCCGGGGTGGCTACACCTTC. The V and J genes are TRBV29-1 and TRBJ1-2, with no clear D. CDR3 length: 13 residues. Per germline, CDR1 SQVTM and CDR2 ANQGSEA. The germline V and J ends were trimmed by 2 bases and 7 bases, with 14 bases remaining between them.